This TCR beta chain was sequenced in a study of T-cell reconstitution after alpha-beta-depleted transplantation in children. Germline V gene sequence: CDR1 SGHDT, CDR2 YYEEEE. This CDR3 comprises 16 residues. V lost 4 bases to trimming and J lost 4 bases; unmatched junction nucleotides: 8. This clonotype was seen ten or more times. Construction of the TCRbeta library involved unique molecular identifiers. TCRdb called the PCR reads again in MiXCR, with one record for every CDR3 protein. The sample lists hundreds of thousands of distinct CDR3 sequences; around 12% were seen once. Source: PBMCs from the stem cell graft donor, taken from the stem cell graft. The J gene is TRBJ2-3, the V gene TRBV5-6; 11 nucleotides align to TRBD2. The TCR sequence derives from a human donor who donated a stem cell graft to a child with combined immunodeficiency. CDR3 amino acids: CASSPDSGRASDTQYF. Written as DNA, the CDR3 is TGTGCCAGCAGCCCAGATAGCGGGAGGGCCTCAGATACGCAGTATTTT.